This record covers a single TCR beta chain. Its target is unknown. The sample comes from a study of tumor-infiltrating lymphocytes in primary liver carcinoma. Study-wide background: In every tissue type, samples returned a similar yield of roughly 3.65 to 7.13 million productive TCRbeta reads.

Joint extraction of RNA and DNA used roughly 18-34 mg of bulk tissue that was unsorted. Surgery removed the patients' primary liver carcinoma. Broader study findings: The study found a significantly higher top-250-clone fraction in tumors than in blood (p = 0.039). Overlap in tumor-adjacent and tumor-blood pairs fell below that of tumor region pairs.

cDNA specific to TCR beta was made from roughly 500 ng of total RNA, with a constant-region primer employed for priming. Three nested multiplex PCR rounds of slightly modified ARM-PCR generated TCR beta libraries. TRBV1-TRBV30 forward primers and a C-beta reverse primer were used in the first two PCR rounds, which each ran for 9 to 10 cycles. Via MiXCR, TCRdb re-called the multiplex PCR reads, giving one row per CDR3 protein. The table records fewer than 50,000 distinct CDR3 sequences, roughly 80% of them present only once. The ends lost 0 bases at V and 4 bases at J; junction bases unmatched: 4. Germline lookup yields CDR1 MNHNY and CDR2 SVGAGI (reference sequence). CDR3 length: 15 amino acids.

V gene TRBV6-6 combines with J gene TRBJ2-3; 7 nucleotides agree with TRBD2. The receptor comes from a woman between 25 and 40 years old with primary liver carcinoma and hepatitis B virus infection. The sequenced material came from tumor-adjacent normal liver tissue. The CDR3 coding sequence is TGTGCCAGCAGTTACTCGGCGGGAGCATCAGATACGCAGTATTTT. Its protein product is CASSYSAGASDTQYF.